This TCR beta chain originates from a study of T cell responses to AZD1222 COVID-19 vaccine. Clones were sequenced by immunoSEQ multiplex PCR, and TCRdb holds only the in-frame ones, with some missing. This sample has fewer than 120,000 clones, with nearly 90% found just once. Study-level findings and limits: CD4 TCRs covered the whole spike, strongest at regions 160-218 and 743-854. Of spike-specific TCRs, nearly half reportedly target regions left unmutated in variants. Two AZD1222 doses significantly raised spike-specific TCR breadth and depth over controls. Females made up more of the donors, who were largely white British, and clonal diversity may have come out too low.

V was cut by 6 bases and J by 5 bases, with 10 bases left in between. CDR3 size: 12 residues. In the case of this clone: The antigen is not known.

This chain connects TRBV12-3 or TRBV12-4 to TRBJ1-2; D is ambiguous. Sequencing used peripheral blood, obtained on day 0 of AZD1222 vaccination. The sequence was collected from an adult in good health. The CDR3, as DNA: TGTGCCAGCAGCTCCCAACCGTATGGCTACACCTTC. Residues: CASSSQPYGYTF.